Included here is one TCR beta chain sequence, with context. Per the original methods: Estimates of nucleated cell counts were drawn from the amplification of reference gene primers. Only in-frame clones appear in the TCRdb table, and some are missing; sequencing was by immunoSEQ multiplex PCR. Clone size and V and J calls were adopted from that table, with D and trimming inferred from the DNA. The table shows about 170,000 clones, with more than 85% occurring only once. V lost 3 bases to trimming and J lost 2 bases, with 10 bases between them. The germline CDR1 and CDR2 sequences are GTSNPN and SVGIG (reference sequence). The CDR3 is 13 residues long. This sample is part of a study of blood T cell repertoires in COVID-19. Study details: Acute and convalescent COVID-19 samples came from the United States, Italy and Spain.

Sequencing was done on a sample of peripheral blood. The chain is built from TRBV30 and TRBJ1-2; D might be TRBD1 (5 bases). This receptor was identified in a man aged 55 to 70 with COVID-19, enrolled during active disease. CDR3 in amino acids: CAWRSEGNYGYTF. Here the CDR3 DNA reads TGTGCCTGGAGGTCGGAGGGGAACTATGGCTACACCTTC.